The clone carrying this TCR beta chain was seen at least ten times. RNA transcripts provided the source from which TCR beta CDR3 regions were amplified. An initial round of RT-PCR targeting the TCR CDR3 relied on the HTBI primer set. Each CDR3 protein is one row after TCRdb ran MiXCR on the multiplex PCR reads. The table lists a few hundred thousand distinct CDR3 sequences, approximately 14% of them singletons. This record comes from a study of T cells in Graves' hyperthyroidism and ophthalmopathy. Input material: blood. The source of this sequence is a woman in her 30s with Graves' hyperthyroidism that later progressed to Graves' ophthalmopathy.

CDR3 amino acids: CASSPSTGGGNQPQHF. CDR3 sequence (DNA): TGTGCCAGCAGCCCATCGACAGGGGGAGGCAATCAGCCCCAGCATTTT. The V call is TRBV7-9, the J call TRBJ1-5, with 9 bases fitting TRBD1. CDR3 size: 16 residues. Germline V gene data show CDR1 as SEHNR and CDR2 as FQNEAQ (reference sequence). The V and J ends lost 5 bases and 2 bases, in that order; junction bases with no gene match: 7.